These T cell receptor beta chains were read from a single sample in a study of a mutant IDH1 vaccine in newly diagnosed glioma. This table comes from immunoSEQ multiplex PCR, and its TCRdb copy is limited to in-frame clones, with some not included. Of around 30,000 clones detected, about three fifths appear once; the ten largest clones hold approximately 10%. These receptors have no known antigen. The source material was PBMCs, sampled from a glioma patient whose treatment included an IDH1 peptide vaccine. The origin of the receptors is a young woman with glioma. The CDR3 runs from the conserved cysteine through the conserved F or W. The D gene is left open where the match is weak. Only part of the rows carry a size: once, few, many, or a class if the clone is expanded.

v_gene	len	abundance	j_gene	d_gene	CDR3nt	CDR3aa
TRBV19	15	NA	TRBJ1-3	NA	TGTGCCAGTAGGGGGCTAGGGGCGACTGGAAACACCATATATTTT	CASRGLGATGNTIYF
TRBV7-2	18	NA	TRBJ2-2	TRBD2	TGTGCCAGCAGCTCGGGACTAGCGGGAGACAGGAACACCGGGGAGCTGTTTTTT	CASSSGLAGDRNTGELFF
TRBV7-2	15	NA	TRBJ1-1	NA	TGTGCCAGCAGCTCCGATAGCCGGGTGAACACTGAAGCTTTCTTT	CASSSDSRVNTEAFF
TRBV11-2	13	few	TRBJ2-7	NA	TGTGCCAGCAAAACTATAGCATCTCTCGGTTCGGACTTC	CASKTIASLGSDF
TRBV19	14	NA	TRBJ2-6	NA	TGTGCCAGTAGTATGGGTACTGGGGCCAACGTCCTGACTTTC	CASSMGTGANVLTF
TRBV7-6	13	NA	TRBJ1-1	NA	TGTGCCAGCTCCTGGGCAGAGAACACTGAAGCTTTCTTT	CASSWAENTEAFF
TRBV19	13	few	TRBJ1-1	NA	TGTGCCAGTAAGAGTGGTATAGGCACTGAAGCTTTCTTT	CASKSGIGTEAFF
TRBV9	15	NA	TRBJ2-7	NA	TGTGCCAGCAGCGTGGCAGGGGACGAAACCTACGAGCAGTACTTC	CASSVAGDETYEQYF
TRBV19	11	NA	TRBJ1-2	NA	TGTGCCAGTAGTAGCGTCTATGGCTACACCTTC	CASSSVYGYTF
TRBV15	14	few	TRBJ1-5	NA	TGTGCCACCAGCAGAGATAAAGGGAATCAGCCCCAGCATTTT	CATSRDKGNQPQHF
TRBV4-1	17	NA	TRBJ1-3	TRBD1	TGCGCCAGCAGCCAAGCGGGGCAGGGGGCCTCTGGAAACACCATATATTTT	CASSQAGQGASGNTIYF
TRBV5-4	15	NA	TRBJ2-7	TRBD1	TGTGCCAGCAGCTTGGACCGGACAGGGATTCTCGAGCAGTACTTC	CASSLDRTGILEQYF
TRBV11-3	12	few	TRBJ2-3	NA	TGTGCCAGCAGCCCGCGGTCAGATACGCAGTATTTT	CASSPRSDTQYF
TRBV6-5	16	NA	TRBJ2-5	NA	TGTGCCAGCAGTTACTCGAAGCAGCGTCCTCAAGAGACCCAGTACTTC	CASSYSKQRPQETQYF
TRBV30	11	NA	TRBJ1-2	NA	TGTGCCTGGAGTGTAGGGGGTGGCTACACCTTC	CAWSVGGGYTF
TRBV2	14	few	TRBJ2-1	TRBD1	TGTGCCAGCAGTGGGGGGACAGGTAAAAATGAGCAGTTCTTC	CASSGGTGKNEQFF
TRBV4-3	13	NA	TRBJ1-6	NA	TGCGCCAGCAGCCAAGATCGGAATTCACCCCTCCACTTT	CASSQDRNSPLHF